This TCR beta chain was captured in a study of radiation and T cells in renal cell carcinoma. Study-wide findings and caveats: Top tumor clonotypes rose in blood 2 weeks post-radiation, then contracted.

Repertoires were generated with immunoSEQ multiplex PCR, while TCRdb's copy carries only in-frame clones and drops some. The sample lists fewer than 200,000 clones, 88% occurring once. The sample's time point: blood 4 weeks post-SBRT, at nephrectomy. The treatment was: 15 Gy SBRT to primary tumor, nephrectomy 4 weeks later. Radiation-treated patients gave blood at baseline, week 2 and week 4. Clear cell pathology was present in this patient's renal cell carcinoma. With respect to this clone: Its antigen is currently unknown.

The material sequenced was blood, taken from a patient whose treatment included radiotherapy and nephrectomy. This receptor was identified in a woman in her 50s with renal cell carcinoma.

CDR3 coding DNA: TGTGCCAGCAGCTTATGGCCTCAAGAGACCCAGTACTTC. This encodes CASSLWPQETQYF. This chain links TRBV7-2 with TRBJ2-5; unclear D gene. The germline V gene has CDR1 SGHTA and CDR2 FQGNSA. The CDR3 runs to 13 residues. Trimming stripped 2 bases from V and 2 bases from J, with 6 bases between.